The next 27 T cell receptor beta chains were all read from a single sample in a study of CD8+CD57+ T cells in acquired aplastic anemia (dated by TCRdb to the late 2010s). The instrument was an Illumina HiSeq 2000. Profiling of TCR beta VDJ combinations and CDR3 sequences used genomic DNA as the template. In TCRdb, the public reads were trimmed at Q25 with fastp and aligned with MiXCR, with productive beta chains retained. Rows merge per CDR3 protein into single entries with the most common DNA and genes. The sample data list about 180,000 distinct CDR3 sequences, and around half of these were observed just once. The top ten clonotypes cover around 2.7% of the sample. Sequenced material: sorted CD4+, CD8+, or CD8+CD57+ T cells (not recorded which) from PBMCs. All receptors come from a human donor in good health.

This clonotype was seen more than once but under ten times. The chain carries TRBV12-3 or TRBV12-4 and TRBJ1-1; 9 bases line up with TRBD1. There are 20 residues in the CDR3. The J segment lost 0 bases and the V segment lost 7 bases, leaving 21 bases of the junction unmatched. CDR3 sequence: CASNKKQGAVGQVVNTEAFF. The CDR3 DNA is TGTGCCAGCAATAAGAAACAGGGGGCGGTGGGACAGGTGGTGAACACTGAAGCTTTCTTT.

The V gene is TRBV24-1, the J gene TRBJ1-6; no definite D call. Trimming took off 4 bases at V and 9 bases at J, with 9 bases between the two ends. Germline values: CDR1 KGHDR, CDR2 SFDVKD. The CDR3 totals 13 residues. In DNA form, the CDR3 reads TGTGCCACCAGTGAGGCATGGGGTTCACCCCTCCACTTT. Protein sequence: CATSEAWGSPLHF.

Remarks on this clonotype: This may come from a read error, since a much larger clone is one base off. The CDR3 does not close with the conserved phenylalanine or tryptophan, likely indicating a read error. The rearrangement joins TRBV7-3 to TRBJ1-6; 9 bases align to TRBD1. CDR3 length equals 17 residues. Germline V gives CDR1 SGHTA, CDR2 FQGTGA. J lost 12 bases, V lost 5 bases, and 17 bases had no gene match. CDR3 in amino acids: CASSTVGDRARGVPLHS. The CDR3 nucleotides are TGTGCCAGCAGCACTGTCGGGGACAGGGCCAGAGGCGTACCCCTCCACTCT.

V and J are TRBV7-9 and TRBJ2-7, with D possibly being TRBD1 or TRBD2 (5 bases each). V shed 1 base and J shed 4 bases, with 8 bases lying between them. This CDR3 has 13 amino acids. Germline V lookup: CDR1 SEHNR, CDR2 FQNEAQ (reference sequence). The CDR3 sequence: CASSLVGVYEQYF. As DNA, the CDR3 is TGTGCCAGCAGCTTAGTGGGGGTTTACGAGCAGTACTTC.

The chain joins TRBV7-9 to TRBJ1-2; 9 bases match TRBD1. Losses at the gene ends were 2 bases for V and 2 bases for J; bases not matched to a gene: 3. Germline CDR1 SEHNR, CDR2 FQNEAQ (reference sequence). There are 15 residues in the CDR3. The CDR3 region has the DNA TGTGCCAGCAGCTTATCCGGACAGGGGAACTATGGCTACACCTTC. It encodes CASSLSGQGNYGYTF.

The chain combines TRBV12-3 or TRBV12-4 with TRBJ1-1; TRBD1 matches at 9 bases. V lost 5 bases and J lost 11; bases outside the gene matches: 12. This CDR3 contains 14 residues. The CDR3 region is CASSTGQGVDAAFF. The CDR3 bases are TGTGCCAGCAGTACGGGACAGGGCGTCGATGCGGCTTTCTTT.

The CDR3 DNA reads as TGCAGTGCTAGAGTTGGACACCTCTCTGGAAACACCATATATTTT. This encodes CSARVGHLSGNTIYF. The gene calls are TRBV20-1 and TRBJ1-3, with D possibly matching TRBD1 (5 bases). V gave up 1 base and J gave up 0 bases, with 10 bases separating them. The CDR3 loop spans 15 amino acids. CDR1 and CDR2 from the germline V gene are DFQATT and SNEGSKA (reference sequence).

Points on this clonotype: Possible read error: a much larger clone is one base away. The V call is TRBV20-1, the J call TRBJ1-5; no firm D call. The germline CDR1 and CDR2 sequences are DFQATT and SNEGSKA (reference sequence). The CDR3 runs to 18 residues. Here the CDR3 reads CSARVMGKGPYSDQPQHF. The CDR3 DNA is TGCAGTGCTAGAGTTATGGGGAAGGGTCCTTATAGCGATCAGCCCCAGCATTTT.

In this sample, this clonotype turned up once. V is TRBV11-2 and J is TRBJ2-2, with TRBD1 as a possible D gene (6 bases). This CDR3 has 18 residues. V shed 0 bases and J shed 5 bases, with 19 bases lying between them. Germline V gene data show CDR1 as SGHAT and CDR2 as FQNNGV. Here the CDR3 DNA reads TGTGCCAGCAGCTTAGATCTTTCAGGGGCAAGGGGTACCGGGGAGCTGTTTTTT. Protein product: CASSLDLSGARGTGELFF.

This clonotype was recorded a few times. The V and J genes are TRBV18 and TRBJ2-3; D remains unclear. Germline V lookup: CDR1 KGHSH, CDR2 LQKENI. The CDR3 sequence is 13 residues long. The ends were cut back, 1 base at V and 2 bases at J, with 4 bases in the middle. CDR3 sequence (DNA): TGTGCCAGCTCACCACGCAACACAGATACGCAGTATTTT. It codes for CASSPRNTDTQYF.

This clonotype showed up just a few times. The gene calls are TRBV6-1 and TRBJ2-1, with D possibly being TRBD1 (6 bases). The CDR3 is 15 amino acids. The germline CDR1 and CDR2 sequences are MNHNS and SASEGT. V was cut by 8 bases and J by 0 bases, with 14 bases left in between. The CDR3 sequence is CASVFTDSSYNEQFF. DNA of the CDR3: TGTGCCAGCGTATTCACGGACAGCTCCTACAATGAGCAGTTCTTC.

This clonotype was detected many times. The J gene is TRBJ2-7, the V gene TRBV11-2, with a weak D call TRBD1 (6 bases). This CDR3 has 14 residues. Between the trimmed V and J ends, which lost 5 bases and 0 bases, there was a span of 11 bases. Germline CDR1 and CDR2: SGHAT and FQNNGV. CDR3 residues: CASSRTQGSYEQYF. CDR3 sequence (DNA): TGTGCCAGCAGCCGCACACAGGGCTCCTACGAGCAGTACTTC.

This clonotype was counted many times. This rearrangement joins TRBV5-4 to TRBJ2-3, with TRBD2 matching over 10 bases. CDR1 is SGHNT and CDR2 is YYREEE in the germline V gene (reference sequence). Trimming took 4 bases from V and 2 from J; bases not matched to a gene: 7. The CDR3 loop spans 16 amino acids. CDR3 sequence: CASSIGTSVPTDTQYF. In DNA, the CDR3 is TGTGCCAGCAGCATAGGGACTAGCGTCCCCACAGATACGCAGTATTTT.

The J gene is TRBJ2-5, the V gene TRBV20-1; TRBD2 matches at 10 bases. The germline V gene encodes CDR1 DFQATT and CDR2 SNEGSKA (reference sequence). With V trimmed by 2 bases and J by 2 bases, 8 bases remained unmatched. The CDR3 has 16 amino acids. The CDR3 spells CSARSPGLAPQETQYF. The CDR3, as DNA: TGCAGTGCTAGATCTCCGGGACTAGCGCCTCAAGAGACCCAGTACTTC.

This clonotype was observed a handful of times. CDR3 sequence (DNA): TGCGCCAGCAGCCACGGGCTTGCGAGGGAGCAGTACTTC. It encodes CASSHGLAREQYF. V and J are TRBV10-1 and TRBJ2-7; D not resolved. Germline values: CDR1 WNHNN, CDR2 SYGVQD (reference sequence). The CDR3 is made up of 13 amino acids. V lost 6 bases and J 7 bases, leaving 16 bases between the germline ends.

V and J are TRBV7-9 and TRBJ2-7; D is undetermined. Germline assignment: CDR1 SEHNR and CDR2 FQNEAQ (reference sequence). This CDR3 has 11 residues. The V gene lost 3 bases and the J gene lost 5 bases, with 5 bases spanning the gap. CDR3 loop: CASSFLHEQYF. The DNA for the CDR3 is TGTGCCAGCAGCTTCCTTCACGAGCAGTACTTC.

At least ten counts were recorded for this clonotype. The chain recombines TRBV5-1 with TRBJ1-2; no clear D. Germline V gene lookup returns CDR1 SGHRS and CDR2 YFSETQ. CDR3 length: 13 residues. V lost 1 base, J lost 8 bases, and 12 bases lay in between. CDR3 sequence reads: CASSLSSSHGYTF. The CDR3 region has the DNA TGCGCCAGCAGCTTGTCCAGTTCGCACGGCTACACCTTC.

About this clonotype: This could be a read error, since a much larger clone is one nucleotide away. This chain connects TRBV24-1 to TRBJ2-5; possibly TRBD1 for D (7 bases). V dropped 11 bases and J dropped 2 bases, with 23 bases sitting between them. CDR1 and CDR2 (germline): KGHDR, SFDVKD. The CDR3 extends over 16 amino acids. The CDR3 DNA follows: TGTGCCAGCAGCATCGAGACAGGGAGGACACAAGAGACCCAGTACTTC. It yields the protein CASSIETGRTQETQYF.

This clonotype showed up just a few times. CDR3 DNA sequence: TGTGCCGGATCTAGCCTGACAGGACTTTACACTGAAGCTTTCTTT. Translation gives CAGSSLTGLYTEAFF. The V call is TRBV7-9, the J call TRBJ1-1, with a possible D match to TRBD1 (6 bases). The germline CDR1 and CDR2 sequences are SEHNR and FQNEAQ (reference sequence). This CDR3 is built from 15 residues. V was cut by 11 bases and J by 3 bases, with 22 bases left in between.

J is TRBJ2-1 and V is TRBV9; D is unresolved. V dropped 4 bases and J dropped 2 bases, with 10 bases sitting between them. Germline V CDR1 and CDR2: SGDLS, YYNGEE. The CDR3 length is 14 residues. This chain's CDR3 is CASSSHSPYNEQFF. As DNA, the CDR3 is TGTGCCAGCAGCTCCCATTCCCCCTACAATGAGCAGTTCTTC.

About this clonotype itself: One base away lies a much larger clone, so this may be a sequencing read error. The CDR3 sequence is CASSNLESYEQHF. In DNA, the CDR3 is TGCGCCAGCAGCAATCTAGAGTCCTACGAGCAGCACTTC. V usage is TRBV5-1 and J usage is TRBJ2-7; D is unresolved. The CDR3 is 13 residues long. Per germline, CDR1 SGHRS and CDR2 YFSETQ.

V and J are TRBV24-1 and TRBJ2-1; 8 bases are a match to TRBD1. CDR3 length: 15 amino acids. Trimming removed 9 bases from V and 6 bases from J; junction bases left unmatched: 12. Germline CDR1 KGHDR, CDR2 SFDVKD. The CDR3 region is CATGSGQGGRNEQFF. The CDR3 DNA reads TGTGCCACCGGGTCCGGACAGGGTGGACGCAATGAGCAGTTCTTC.

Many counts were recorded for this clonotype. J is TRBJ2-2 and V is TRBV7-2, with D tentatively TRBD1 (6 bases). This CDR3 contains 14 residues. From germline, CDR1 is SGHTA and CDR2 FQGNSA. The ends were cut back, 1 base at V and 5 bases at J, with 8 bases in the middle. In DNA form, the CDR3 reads TGTGCCAGCAGCTTAGTTCAGGGGACCGGGGAGCTGTTTTTT. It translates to CASSLVQGTGELFF.

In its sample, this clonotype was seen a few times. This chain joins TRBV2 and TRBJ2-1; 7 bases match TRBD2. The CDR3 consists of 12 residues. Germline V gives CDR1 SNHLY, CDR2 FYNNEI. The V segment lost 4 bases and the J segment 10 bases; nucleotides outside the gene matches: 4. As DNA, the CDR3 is TGTGCCAGCAGTGTACTAGCGCGCGAGCAGTTCTTC. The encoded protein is CASSVLAREQFF.

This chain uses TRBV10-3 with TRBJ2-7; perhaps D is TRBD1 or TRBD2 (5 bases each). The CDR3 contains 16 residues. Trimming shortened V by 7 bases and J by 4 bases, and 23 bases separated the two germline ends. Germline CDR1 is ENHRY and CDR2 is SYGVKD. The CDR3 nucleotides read TGTGCCATCACCCGGGACGCTAAAATGCCGGATTACGAGCAGTACTTC. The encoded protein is CAITRDAKMPDYEQYF.

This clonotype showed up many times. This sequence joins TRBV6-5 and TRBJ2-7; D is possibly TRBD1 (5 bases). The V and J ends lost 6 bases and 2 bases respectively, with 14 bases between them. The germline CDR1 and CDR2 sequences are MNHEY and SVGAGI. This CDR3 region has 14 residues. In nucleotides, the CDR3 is TGTGCCAGCAGCTATCCCACAGGAACCTACGAGCAGTACTTC. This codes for CASSYPTGTYEQYF.

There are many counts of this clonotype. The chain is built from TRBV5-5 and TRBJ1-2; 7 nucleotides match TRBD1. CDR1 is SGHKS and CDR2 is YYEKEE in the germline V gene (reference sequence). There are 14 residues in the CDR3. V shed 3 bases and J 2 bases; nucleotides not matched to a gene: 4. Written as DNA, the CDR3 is TGTGCCAGCAGCTCTAGACAGGGCAACTATGGCTACACCTTC. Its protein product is CASSSRQGNYGYTF.